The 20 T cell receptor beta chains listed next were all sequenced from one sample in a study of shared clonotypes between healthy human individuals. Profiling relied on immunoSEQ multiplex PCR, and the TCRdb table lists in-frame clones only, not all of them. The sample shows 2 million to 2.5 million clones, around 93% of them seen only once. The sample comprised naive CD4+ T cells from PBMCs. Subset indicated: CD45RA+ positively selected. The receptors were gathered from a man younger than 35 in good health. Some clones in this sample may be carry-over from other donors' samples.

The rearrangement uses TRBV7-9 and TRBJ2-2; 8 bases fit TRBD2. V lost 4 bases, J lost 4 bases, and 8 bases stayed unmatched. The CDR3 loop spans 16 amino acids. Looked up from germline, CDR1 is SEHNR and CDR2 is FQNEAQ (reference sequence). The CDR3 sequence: CASSSPTSGTTGELFF. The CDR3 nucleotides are TGTGCCAGCAGCTCTCCAACTAGCGGTACCACCGGGGAGCTGTTTTTT.

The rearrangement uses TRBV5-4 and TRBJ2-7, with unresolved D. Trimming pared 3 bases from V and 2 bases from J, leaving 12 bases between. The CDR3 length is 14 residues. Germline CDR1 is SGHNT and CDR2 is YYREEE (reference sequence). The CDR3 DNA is TGTGCCAGCAGCTCGGGCCTAGAGCCCTACGAGCAGTACTTC. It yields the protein CASSSGLEPYEQYF.

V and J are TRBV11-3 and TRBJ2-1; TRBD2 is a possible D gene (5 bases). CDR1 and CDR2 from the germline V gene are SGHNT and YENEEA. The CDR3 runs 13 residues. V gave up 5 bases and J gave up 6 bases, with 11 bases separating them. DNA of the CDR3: TGTGCCAGCAGCCTAAATAGCGTCAATGAGCAGTTCTTC. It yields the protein CASSLNSVNEQFF. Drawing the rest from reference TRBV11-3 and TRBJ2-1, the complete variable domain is EAGVVQSPRYKIIEKKQPVAFWCNPISGHNTLYWYLQNLGQGPELLIRYENEEAVDDSQLPKDRFSAERLKGVDSTLKIQPAELGDSAVYLCASSLNSVNEQFFGPGTRLTVL.

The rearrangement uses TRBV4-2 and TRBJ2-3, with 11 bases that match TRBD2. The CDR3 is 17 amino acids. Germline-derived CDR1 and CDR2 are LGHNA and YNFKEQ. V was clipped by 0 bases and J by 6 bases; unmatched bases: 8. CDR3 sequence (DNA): TGTGCCAGCAGCCAAGATAGTAGCGGGAGGGAGCGGGATACGCAGTATTTT. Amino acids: CASSQDSSGRERDTQYF.

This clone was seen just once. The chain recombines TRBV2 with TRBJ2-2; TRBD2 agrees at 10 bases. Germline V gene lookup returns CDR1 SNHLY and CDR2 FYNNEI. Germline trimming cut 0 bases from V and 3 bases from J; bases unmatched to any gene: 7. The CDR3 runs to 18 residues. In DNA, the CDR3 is TGTGCCAGCAGTGAAGCGGGGAGGCTAGCGGGAGACACCGGGGAGCTGTTTTTT. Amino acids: CASSEAGRLAGDTGELFF.

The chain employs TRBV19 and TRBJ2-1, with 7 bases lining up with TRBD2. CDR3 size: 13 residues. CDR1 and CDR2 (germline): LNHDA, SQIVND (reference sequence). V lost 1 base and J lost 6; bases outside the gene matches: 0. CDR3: CASSIGTSNEQFF. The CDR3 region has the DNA TGTGCCAGTAGTATAGGGACTAGCAATGAGCAGTTCTTC.

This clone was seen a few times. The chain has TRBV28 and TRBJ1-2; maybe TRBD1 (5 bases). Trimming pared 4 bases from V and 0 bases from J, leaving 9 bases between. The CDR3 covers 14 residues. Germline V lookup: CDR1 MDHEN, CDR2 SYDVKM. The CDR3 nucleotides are TGTGCCAGCAGTTGGGACGTCTCTAACTATGGCTACACCTTC. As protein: CASSWDVSNYGYTF.

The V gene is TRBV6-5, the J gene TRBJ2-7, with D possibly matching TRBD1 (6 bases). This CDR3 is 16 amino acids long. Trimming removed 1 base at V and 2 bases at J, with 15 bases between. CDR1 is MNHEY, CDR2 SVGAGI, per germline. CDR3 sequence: CASSYWTVPLPYEQYF. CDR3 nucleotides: TGTGCCAGCAGTTACTGGACAGTACCCCTGCCCTACGAGCAGTACTTC.

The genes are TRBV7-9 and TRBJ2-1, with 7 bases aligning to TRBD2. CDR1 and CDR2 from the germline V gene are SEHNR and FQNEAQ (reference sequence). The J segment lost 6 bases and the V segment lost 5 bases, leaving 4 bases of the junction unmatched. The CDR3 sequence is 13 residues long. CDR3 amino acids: CASSPWTSNEQFF. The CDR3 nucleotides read TGTGCCAGCAGCCCGTGGACTAGCAATGAGCAGTTCTTC.

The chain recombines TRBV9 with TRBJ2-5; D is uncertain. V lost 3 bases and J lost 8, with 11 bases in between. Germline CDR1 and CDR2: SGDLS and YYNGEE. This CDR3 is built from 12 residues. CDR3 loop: CASSGPLQTQYF. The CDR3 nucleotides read TGTGCCAGCAGCGGGCCCTTGCAAACCCAGTACTTC.

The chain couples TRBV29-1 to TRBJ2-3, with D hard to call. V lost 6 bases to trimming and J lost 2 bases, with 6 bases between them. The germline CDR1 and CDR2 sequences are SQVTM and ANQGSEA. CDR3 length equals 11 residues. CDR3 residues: CSVRTTDTQYF. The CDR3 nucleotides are TGCAGCGTCAGAACCACAGATACGCAGTATTTT.

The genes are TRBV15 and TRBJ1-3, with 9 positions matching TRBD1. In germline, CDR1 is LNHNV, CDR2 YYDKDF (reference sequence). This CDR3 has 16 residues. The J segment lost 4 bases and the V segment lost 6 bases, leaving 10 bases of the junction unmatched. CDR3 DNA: TGTGCCACCAGACAAGGGACAGGGCTCTCCGGAAACACCATATATTTT. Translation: CATRQGTGLSGNTIYF.

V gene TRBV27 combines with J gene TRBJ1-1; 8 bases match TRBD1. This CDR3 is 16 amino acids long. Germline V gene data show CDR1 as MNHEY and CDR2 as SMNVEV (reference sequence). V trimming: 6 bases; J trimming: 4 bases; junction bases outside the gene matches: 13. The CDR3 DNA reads TGTGCCAGCAGGCGTGGACAGGGCGGGTTGGGCACTGAAGCTTTCTTT. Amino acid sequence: CASRRGQGGLGTEAFF.

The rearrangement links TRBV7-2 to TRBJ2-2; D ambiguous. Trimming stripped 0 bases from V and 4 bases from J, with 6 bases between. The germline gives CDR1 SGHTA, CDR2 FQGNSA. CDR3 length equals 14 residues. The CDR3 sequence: CASSLAQSTGELFF. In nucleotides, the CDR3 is TGTGCCAGCAGCTTAGCACAATCCACCGGGGAGCTGTTTTTT.

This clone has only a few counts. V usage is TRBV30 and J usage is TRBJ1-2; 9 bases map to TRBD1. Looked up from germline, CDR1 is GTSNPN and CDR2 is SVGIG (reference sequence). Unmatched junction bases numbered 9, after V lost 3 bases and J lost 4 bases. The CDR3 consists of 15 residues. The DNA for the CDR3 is TGTGCCTGGAGCCGGGACAGGGTGAGGAGCTATGGCTACACCTTC. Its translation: CAWSRDRVRSYGYTF.

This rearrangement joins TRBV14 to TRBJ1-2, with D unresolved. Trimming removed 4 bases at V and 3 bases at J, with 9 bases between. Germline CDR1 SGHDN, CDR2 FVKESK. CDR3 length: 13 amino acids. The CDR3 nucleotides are TGTGCCAGCAGCCCCGGACTGCACTATGGCTACACCTTC. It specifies CASSPGLHYGYTF.

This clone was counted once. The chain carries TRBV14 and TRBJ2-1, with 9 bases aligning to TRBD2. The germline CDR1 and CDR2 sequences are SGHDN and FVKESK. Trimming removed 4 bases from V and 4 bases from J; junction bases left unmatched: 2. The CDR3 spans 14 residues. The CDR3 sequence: CASSRLADYNEQFF. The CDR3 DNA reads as TGTGCCAGCAGCCGACTAGCGGATTACAATGAGCAGTTCTTC.

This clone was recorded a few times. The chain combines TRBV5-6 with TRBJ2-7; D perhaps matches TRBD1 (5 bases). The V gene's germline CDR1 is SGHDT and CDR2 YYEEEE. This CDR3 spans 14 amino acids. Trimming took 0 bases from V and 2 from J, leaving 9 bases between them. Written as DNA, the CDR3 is TGTGCCAGCAGCTTGGCAGGGCGCACCTACGAGCAGTACTTC. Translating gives CASSLAGRTYEQYF.

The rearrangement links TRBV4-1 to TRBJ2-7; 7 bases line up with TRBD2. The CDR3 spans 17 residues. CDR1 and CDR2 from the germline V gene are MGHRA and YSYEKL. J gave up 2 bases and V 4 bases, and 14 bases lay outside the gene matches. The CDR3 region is CASSPPVGLAEPYEQYF. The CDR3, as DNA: TGCGCCAGCAGCCCCCCGGTAGGGCTAGCGGAGCCCTACGAGCAGTACTTC.

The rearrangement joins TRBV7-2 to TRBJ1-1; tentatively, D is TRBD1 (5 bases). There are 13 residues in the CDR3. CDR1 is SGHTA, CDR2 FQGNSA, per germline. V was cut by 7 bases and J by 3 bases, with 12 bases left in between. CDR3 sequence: CASISRQYTEAFF. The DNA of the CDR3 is TGTGCCAGCATCTCTCGACAGTACACTGAAGCTTTCTTT.